This TCR beta chain was sequenced in a study of cytomegalovirus exposure and HLA in healthy donors listed by TCRdb under 2017. For the wider study: An earlier analysis of under 600 of the donors reported about 290 Gb of sequence data and 117 million unique TCR beta sequences from 150 million to 200 million T cells. A later analysis re-analyzed previously published TCR beta repertoires from several hundred donors and added high-resolution HLA genotyping to study TCR occurrence patterns. A later genetic analysis took genome-wide SNP genotypes for about three fifths of the 666 donors and used that subset as a discovery cohort. An early release that covered about 600 HLA-typed donors contained around 330 gigabases of sequencing data and tens of millions of unique TCR sequences. Class I and class II HLA loci were covered by the typing at four-digit resolution. On average, roughly 200,000 unique TCR beta nucleotide sequences were sequenced per donor among a few hundred genotyped donors of the cohort, with 15% to 20% of those sequences being non-productive. Of the roughly 420 genotyped donors, roughly 80% were placed in the genetic ancestry cluster associated with self-reported Caucasian donors. To predict cytomegalovirus infection status, the study combined high-throughput TCR immunosequencing, statistical association of individual TCRs with disease status, and machine learning. Typing coverage varied by locus: roughly 629-630 donors for A, B, C, DRB1 and DQB1; around 560 for DQA1; around 610 for DPA1; fewer than 480 for DPB1. Alongside the repertoire data, information on donor age, sex, ethnicity and CMV serostatus was compiled. Every discovery cohort repertoire had been produced on one sequencing platform. The study aimed to test whether signatures of past pathogen exposure could be identified by cataloging public T cell receptors. An earlier analysis of a few hundred of the donors applied high-throughput TCR beta sequencing to assess whether each TCR beta V gene segment acted as functional or pseudogenic. The later analysis used no new phenotypic data to find candidate immune exposures, relying instead on TCR beta sequences and their occurrence across donors. A separate validation cohort of 100 to 150 different subjects was used in addition to the roughly 700-subject first cohort. The study profiled the T cell repertoires of under 700 subjects by immunosequencing and related them to cytomegalovirus serostatus. Several DR-DQ haplotypes were handled as single units for association and clustering because linkage in the cohort was strong. What the study reported, not specific to this receptor: It was suggested by the authors that the approach could potentially be generalized to other disease states and immunological phenotypes. In the study, around 150 TCR beta chains were listed as associated with cytomegalovirus. Because counts were too low, seventeen rarely observed V segments, including chromosome 9 orphons, were excluded from the earlier analysis of roughly 580 of the donors. In a later genetic analysis, fewer N-insertions in productive TCRs were reported among donors in an Asian-associated ancestry cluster than the approximately 670-donor mean. Presence/absence analyses assumed roughly uniform sequencing depth across donors, an assumption that may not hold. Correlated functional status among segregating V segments might reflect linkage disequilibrium, but an unknown experimental factor could not be ruled out. In this cohort, only TCR beta chains were sequenced, and detectable features were limited by the absence of alpha or paired-chain data. In vitro tests confirmed that a few of the cytomegalovirus-associated TCR beta chains recognize cytomegalovirus antigens. When HLA alleles, especially DR and DQ, strongly co-occurred, attributing TCR associations to individual alleles was difficult. A later analysis found that HLA-associated TCR beta chains were more clonally expanded and had lower generation probabilities than equally common non-associated chains. The sequencing pipeline was judged likely to have produced a cluster of highly shared sequence variants as a technical artifact. An association between a missense DCLRE1C variant and V-gene and J-gene trimming of TCR beta chains was found in a later genetic analysis and replicated in an independent cohort. HLA typing was unavailable for some donors at each locus, so association tests used only the typed subset. In a later analysis, the rate of TCR association differed among HLA loci, with DRB1 alleles having the most associated TCRs and HLA-C alleles having the fewest. CMV serostatus was the only immune exposure information available for the cohort. Most TCR sequences were observed very rarely across donors, whereas some public TCRs were present in many individuals. The classifier was reported to diagnose cytomegalovirus status with high specificity and sensitivity in both the original cohort and the validation cohort. In an earlier analysis of some 500 of the donors, most TCR beta V segments appeared in productive rearrangements about 87% or about 30% of the time, broadly matching IMGT annotations. At a false discovery rate of 0.05, a later analysis linked about 17,000 TCR beta sequences to specific HLA alleles. In a later analysis, most CMV-associated TCR beta chains were found to appear HLA-restricted, with HLA associations seemingly driven largely by CMV exposure. A further reported finding was that TCR beta sequences accurately predicted the HLA-A and HLA-B alleles for most subjects in the first cohort. Because the 87-base-pair reads could not distinguish some IMGT-functional V segments, including TRBV6-2 and TRBV6-3, those segments were excluded. In a later analysis, several top co-occurrence clusters were reported to appear linked to parvovirus B19, influenza, CMV and Epstein-Barr virus.

A note on this clone: Its antigen has not been determined. Nothing much larger sits one base from this clone, and base qualities are not available.

Library preparation was by the immunoSEQ multiplex PCR assay. The multiplex PCR relied on a mix of 60 forward primers for TCR Vbeta segments and 13 reverse primers for TCR Jbeta segments. A multiplex PCR assay on genomic DNA amplified the CDR3 region of rearranged TCR beta genes. The amplified TCR beta libraries were sequenced on the Illumina HiSeq System as 87-base-pair reads. In the paper's pipeline: Across the roughly 600 repertoires, a later analysis counted 75 million to 90 million unique TCR beta chains, some 11 million of which were shared by at least two donors. A nearest-neighbor algorithm error-corrected the raw reads and collapsed the reads into unique sequences, merging closely related sequences to remove PCR and sequencing errors. V, D and J gene segments were assigned by aligning CDR3 sequences to IMGT reference sequences. For a sequence to be retained, a match of at least six nucleotides to both a V gene segment and a J gene segment was required. A rearrangement was called productive if the CDR3 had no stop codons and remained in frame with V and J, and every other rearrangement was called non-productive. CDR3 was defined according to IMGT convention as the region running from the second conserved V-encoded cysteine to the conserved J-encoded phenylalanine. The earlier analysis of about 570 of the donors excluded any sequence lacking an unambiguous match to a single V gene segment. An earlier analysis of several hundred of the donors classified V segments as functional when productive rearrangements were above 56.7% and as segregating when the standard deviation between donors was above 5%. A statistical classification framework was built for diagnosing cytomegalovirus status from the catalog of TCR beta chain sequences. In a later analysis, TCR nucleotide sequences were compared against IMGT/GENE-DB human TR gene sequences so that V and J genes could be assigned. The TCRdist pipeline was used in a later analysis to assign CDR3 sequences and most-parsimonious VDJ recombination scenarios. In a later analysis, every TCR beta chain was defined by the combination of its CDR3 amino acid sequence and its V-gene family, and reads without a unique V-gene family were dropped. To address suspected cross-contamination and a sequencing artifact, a later analysis removed approximately 600 highly shared, low-generation-probability nucleotide sequences. In a later analysis, a clonal expansion index was calculated for each public chain from normalized within-repertoire ranks of inferred template counts. In a later analysis, generation probabilities were computed with a VDJ recombination model fitted to out-of-frame rearrangements, and the resulting probabilities were checked against IGoR. Hypergeometric tests were used in a later analysis to score TCR-TCR, TCR-HLA and TCR-CMV co-occurrence, with a repertoire-size bias correction applied to the TCR pairs. In a later analysis, false discovery rates were estimated by permuting HLA or CMV assignments 20 times. A later analysis grouped co-occurring TCRs with DBSCAN, adding TCRdist sequence similarity when clustering within HLA-allele-positive subsets. Repertoires with fewer than 30,000 or more than 120,000 public chains, plus five repertoires with anomalous nucleotide sharing, were excluded from co-occurrence clustering. In TCRdb, the immuneACCESS table is reduced to in-frame sequences with V and J assigned. These tables do not hold every clone; where another copy was compared, an unresolved V gene accounts for under half, and the others remain unexplained. The DNA gave D and trimming, while V, J and clone size come from that table. The sample profile shows under 200,000 clones; approximately 73% of them were found once. The ten largest make up under 5.5% of the sample.

V and J lose 7 bases and 8 bases, and a span of 15 bases separates them. The germline V gene (reference sequence) specifies SGHKS as CDR1 and YYEKEE as CDR2. Counted from cysteine to phenylalanine, this CDR3 has 13 amino acids. The read is trimmed to its CDR3 DNA, 39 bases read in frame from base 1. The cohort consisted of 670 or so healthy bone marrow donors. All cohort members were sampled while nominally healthy, although unrecorded immune exposures were likely present. The donor was CMV seropositive and belonged to the group of more than 250 seropositive cohort members. Every donor gave a peripheral blood sample, and the peripheral blood mononuclear cells from that sample were used for TCR beta sequencing. Genomic DNA was extracted from the blood cell samples with the Qiagen DNeasy Blood Extraction Kit.

Recombination connected TRBV5-5 to TRBJ1-4; the D segment could be TRBD1, given 6 matching bases. The source material was PBMCs. The origin of this receptor is a woman between 18 and 29 years old in good health and CMV-seropositive. The CDR3 region has the sequence CASQPQGREKLFF. The nucleotides are TGTGCCAGCCAACCTCAGGGGCGGGAAAAACTGTTTTTT.